This T cell receptor beta chain was captured in a study of T cell changes during pregnancy in multiple sclerosis. Here immunoSEQ multiplex PCR was the method, and the copy in TCRdb shows in-frame clones only, minus some. Of about 70,000 clones listed, 75% to 95% were seen once; the top ten hold approximately 2.5%. The sequence was obtained from a female donor with multiple sclerosis, enrolled in a pregnancy study. Sequenced here: peripheral blood, sampled in the first trimester of pregnancy.

The CDR3 DNA reads as TGTGCCAGCAGTTATCTTTCAGCGGGAGTCAGCCACGAGCAGTACTTC. This encodes CASSYLSAGVSHEQYF. The chain uses TRBV6-5 and TRBJ2-7; 8 bases fit TRBD2. CDR1 is MNHEY, CDR2 SVGAGI, per germline. V shed 3 bases and J 5 bases; nucleotides not matched to a gene: 12. This CDR3 is 16 amino acids long.